The 5 T cell receptor beta chains in this list originate from one sample, sequenced in a study of T cells in narcolepsy. Only in-frame clones appear in the TCRdb table, and some are missing; sequencing was by immunoSEQ multiplex PCR. The table shows some 13,000 clones, with roughly nine tenths occurring only once. Specimen: CD45RA- memory CD4+ T cells from PBMCs. These receptors were obtained from a human donor with narcolepsy.

For this clone: At one end the junction does not follow the germline gene, possibly because of a read error. The same CDR3 arises from other DNA sequences in this sample as well. The rearrangement uses TRBV6-1 and TRBJ2-7; TRBD2 matches 12 bases. This CDR3 contains 16 residues. The germline CDR1 and CDR2 sequences are MNHNS and SASEGT. CDR3 loop: CASREAGTSGYYEQYF. The CDR3 nucleotides read TGTGCCAGCAGGGAAGCCGGGACTAGCGGGTACTACGAACAGTACTTC.

The chain uses TRBV28 and TRBJ2-7, with a tentative D call TRBD1 (6 bases). Germline V CDR1 and CDR2: MDHEN, SYDVKM. CDR3 length: 15 residues. V gave up 7 bases and J gave up 2 bases, with 18 bases separating them. CDR3 protein: CASTLSEQGPYEQYF. The DNA of the CDR3 is TGTGCCAGCACACTTAGCGAACAGGGCCCCTACGAGCAGTACTTC.

The chain has TRBV19 and TRBJ1-2, with D maybe TRBD1 (6 bases). This CDR3 has 14 residues. Germline V gene data show CDR1 as LNHDA and CDR2 as SQIVND (reference sequence). V lost 7 bases and J lost 4, with 16 bases in between. The CDR3 spells CASTGQLSGYGYTF. The CDR3 DNA reads as TGTGCCAGTACCGGACAGCTGAGTGGCTATGGCTACACCTTC. Based on the CDR3 plus reference TRBV19 and TRBJ1-2, the full variable domain is DGGITQSPKYLFRKEGQNVTLSCEQNLNHDAMYWYRQDPGQGLRLIYYSQIVNDFQKGDIAEGYSVSREKKESFPLTVTSAQKNPTAFYLCASTGQLSGYGYTFGSGTRLTVV.

CDR3: CASSVKLAGDNEQFF. The DNA of the CDR3 is TGTGCCAGCAGCGTAAAACTAGCGGGGGACAATGAGCAGTTCTTC. This sequence joins TRBV9 and TRBJ2-1, with 11 bases that match TRBD2. Unmatched junction bases numbered 2, after V lost 1 base and J lost 5 bases. The CDR3 is made up of 15 amino acids. Germline CDR1 is SGDLS and CDR2 is YYNGEE.

By share, this clone counts as medium-sized (0.01 to 0.1%). The chain carries TRBV7-9 and TRBJ1-4; D might be TRBD1 (6 bases). V lost 3 bases to trimming and J lost 4 bases, with 9 bases between them. CDR1 SEHNR and CDR2 FQNEAQ come from the germline V gene (reference sequence). The CDR3 length is 14 residues. CDR3 protein: CASSLGQDNEKLFF. DNA of the CDR3: TGTGCCAGCAGCTTGGGACAAGATAATGAAAAACTGTTTTTT.